This entry features one T cell receptor beta chain sequence. The sample originates from a study of blood T cell repertoires in COVID-19. At the level of the study: Sites in the United States, Italy and Spain provided acute and convalescent COVID-19 samples. In each case, the material was cDNA or gDNA derived from T cells, B-cell-depleted T cells, or PBMCs.

Repertoires were generated with immunoSEQ multiplex PCR, while TCRdb's copy carries only in-frame clones and drops some. In the table there are 150,000 to 200,000 clones, 70% to 90% of which are singletons. The CDR3 is made up of 16 amino acids. J lost 0 bases, V lost 4 bases, and 10 bases had no gene match. CDR1 SGHRS and CDR2 YFSETQ come from the germline V gene. The clonotype originates from a man aged 55-75 years with acute or convalescent COVID-19. The sequenced sample was peripheral blood. The chain recombines TRBV5-1 with TRBJ2-7, with 7 bases lining up with TRBD2. Here the CDR3 reads CASSPQTSRSSYEQYF. CDR3 coding DNA: TGCGCCAGCAGCCCCCAGACTAGCAGGAGCTCCTACGAGCAGTACTTC.